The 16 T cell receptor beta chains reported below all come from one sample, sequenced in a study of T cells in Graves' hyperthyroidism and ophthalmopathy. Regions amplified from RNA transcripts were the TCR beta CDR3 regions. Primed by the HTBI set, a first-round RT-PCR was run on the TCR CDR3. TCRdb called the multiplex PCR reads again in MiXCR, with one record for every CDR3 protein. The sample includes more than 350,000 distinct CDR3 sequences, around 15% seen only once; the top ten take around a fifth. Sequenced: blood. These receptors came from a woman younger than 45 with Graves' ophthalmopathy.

CDR3 in DNA: TGTGCCAGCAGCTTATTCGGATCAGGGCTGGGTGGAAACACCATATATTTT. This translates into CASSLFGSGLGGNTIYF. The rearrangement uses TRBV7-2 and TRBJ1-3, with D perhaps TRBD1 (5 bases). CDR3 size: 17 residues. Germline assignment: CDR1 SGHTA and CDR2 FQGNSA. With 2 bases removed from V and 3 bases from J, the gap between germline ends came to 17 bases. Combining the CDR3 with reference TRBV7-2 and TRBJ1-3 gives the whole variable domain GAGVSQSPSNKVTEKGKDVELRCDPISGHTALYWYRQSLGQGLEFLIYFQGNSAPDKSGLPSDRFSAERTGGSVSTLTIQRTQQEDSAVYLCASSLFGSGLGGNTIYFGEGSWLTVV.

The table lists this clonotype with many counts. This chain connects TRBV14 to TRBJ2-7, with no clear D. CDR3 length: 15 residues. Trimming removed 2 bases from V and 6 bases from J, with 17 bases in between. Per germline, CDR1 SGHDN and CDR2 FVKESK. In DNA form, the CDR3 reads TGTGCCAGCAGCCAAACCAGCTCCTACTCTTTCGAGCAGTACTTC. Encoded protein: CASSQTSSYSFEQYF.

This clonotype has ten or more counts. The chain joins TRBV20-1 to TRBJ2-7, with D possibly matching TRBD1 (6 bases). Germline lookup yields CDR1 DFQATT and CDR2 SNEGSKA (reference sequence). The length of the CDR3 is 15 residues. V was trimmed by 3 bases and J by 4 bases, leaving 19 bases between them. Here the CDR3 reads CSASLSDRSIYEQYF. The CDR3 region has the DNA TGCAGTGCTAGCCTCTCGGACAGAAGCATATACGAGCAGTACTTC.

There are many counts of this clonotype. In DNA, the CDR3 is TGTGCCAGCAGCTTAGTTGGGGACGACCTGAATGAAAAACTGTTTTTT. The encoded protein is CASSLVGDDLNEKLFF. V is TRBV7-9 and J is TRBJ1-4; D perhaps matches TRBD1 (5 bases). The CDR3 has 16 residues. The germline V gene has CDR1 SEHNR and CDR2 FQNEAQ (reference sequence). Trimming stripped 1 base from V and 5 bases from J, with 14 bases between.

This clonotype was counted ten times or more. CDR3 sequence: CASSQGVGGPIGETQYF. CDR3 DNA sequence: TGCGCCAGCAGCCAAGGGGTCGGGGGGCCAATCGGGGAGACCCAGTACTTC. The rearrangement uses TRBV4-1 and TRBJ2-5; tentative D call: TRBD2 (7 bases). The CDR3 is made up of 17 amino acids. V was shortened by 1 base and J by 5 bases, with 20 bases between the two germline ends. Germline V gene data show CDR1 as MGHRA and CDR2 as YSYEKL.

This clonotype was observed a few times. CDR3 loop: CASSLIPPKGGGLTDTQYF. Here the CDR3 DNA reads TGCGCCAGCAGCCTCATCCCCCCCAAAGGCGGGGGGCTCACAGATACGCAGTATTTT. This chain joins TRBV4-1 and TRBJ2-3; 8 nucleotides line up with TRBD2. Trimming cost V 4 bases and J 2 bases; bases outside gene matches: 17. This CDR3 is 19 amino acids long. The germline CDR1 and CDR2 sequences are MGHRA and YSYEKL.

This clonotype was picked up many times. The CDR3: CASSSGGNREEQFF. In nucleotides, the CDR3 is TGTGCCAGCAGTTCAGGGGGGAATCGGGAGGAGCAGTTCTTC. The rearrangement joins TRBV28 to TRBJ2-1, with D possibly TRBD1 on 7 matching bases. Trimming pared 4 bases from V and 10 bases from J, leaving 17 bases between. CDR1 and CDR2 (germline): MDHEN, SYDVKM. CDR3 size: 14 residues.

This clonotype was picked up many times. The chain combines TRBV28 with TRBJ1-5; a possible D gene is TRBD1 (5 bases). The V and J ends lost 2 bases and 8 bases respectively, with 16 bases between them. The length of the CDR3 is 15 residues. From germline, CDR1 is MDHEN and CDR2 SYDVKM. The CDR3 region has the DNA TGTGCCAGCAGTTTACTCGTGGGGCGGTTGGAGCCCCAGCATTTT. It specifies CASSLLVGRLEPQHF.

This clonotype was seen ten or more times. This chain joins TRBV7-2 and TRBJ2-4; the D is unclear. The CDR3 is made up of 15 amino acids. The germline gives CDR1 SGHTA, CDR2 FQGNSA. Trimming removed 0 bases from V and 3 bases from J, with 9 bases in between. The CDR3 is CASSLAATIKNIQYF. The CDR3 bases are TGTGCCAGCAGCTTAGCCGCCACGATCAAAAACATTCAGTACTTC.

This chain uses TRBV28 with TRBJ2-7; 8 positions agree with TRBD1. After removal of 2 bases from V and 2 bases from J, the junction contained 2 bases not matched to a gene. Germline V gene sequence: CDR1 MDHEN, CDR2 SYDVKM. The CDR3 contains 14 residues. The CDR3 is CASSLEQGAYEQYF. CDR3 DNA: TGTGCCAGCAGTTTAGAACAGGGGGCCTACGAGCAGTACTTC.

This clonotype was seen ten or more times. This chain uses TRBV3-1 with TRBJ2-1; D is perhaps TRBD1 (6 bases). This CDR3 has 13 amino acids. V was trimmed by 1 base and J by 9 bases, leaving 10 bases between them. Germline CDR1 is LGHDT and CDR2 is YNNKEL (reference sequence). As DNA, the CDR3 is TGTGCCAGCAGCCAAGGGGGGCCTGGTGAGCAGTTCTTC. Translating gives CASSQGGPGEQFF.

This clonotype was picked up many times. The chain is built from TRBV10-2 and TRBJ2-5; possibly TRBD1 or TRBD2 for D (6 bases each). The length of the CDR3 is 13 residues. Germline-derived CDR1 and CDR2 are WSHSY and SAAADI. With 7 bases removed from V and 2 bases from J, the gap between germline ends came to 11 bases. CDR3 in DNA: TGCGCCAGCAATCAGGGGAGGCAAGAGACCCAGTACTTC. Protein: CASNQGRQETQYF.

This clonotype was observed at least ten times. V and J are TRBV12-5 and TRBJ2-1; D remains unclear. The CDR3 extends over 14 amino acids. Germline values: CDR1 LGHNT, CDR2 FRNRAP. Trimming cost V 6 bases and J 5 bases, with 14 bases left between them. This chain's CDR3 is CASGTLFRNNEQFF. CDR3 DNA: TGTGCTAGTGGCACACTGTTCAGAAACAATGAGCAGTTCTTC. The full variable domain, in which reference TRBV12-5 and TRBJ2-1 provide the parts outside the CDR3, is DARVTQTPRHKVTEMGQEVTMRCQPILGHNTVFWYRQTMMQGLELLAYFRNRAPLDDSGMPKDRFSAEMPDATLATLKIQPSEPRDSAVYFCASGTLFRNNEQFFGPGTRLTVL.

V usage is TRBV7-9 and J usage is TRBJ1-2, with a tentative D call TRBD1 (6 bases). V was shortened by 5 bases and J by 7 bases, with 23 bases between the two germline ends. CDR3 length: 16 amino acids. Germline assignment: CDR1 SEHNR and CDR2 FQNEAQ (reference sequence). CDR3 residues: CASSTGGGAGMRGYTF. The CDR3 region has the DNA TGTGCCAGCAGCACTGGGGGGGGGGCTGGAATGCGTGGCTACACCTTC.

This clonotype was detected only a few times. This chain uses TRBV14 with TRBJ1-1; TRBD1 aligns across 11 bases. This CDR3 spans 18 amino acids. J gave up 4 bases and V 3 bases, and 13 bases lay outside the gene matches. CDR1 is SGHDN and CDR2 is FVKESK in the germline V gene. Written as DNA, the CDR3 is TGTGCCAGCAGCCAGTTCTCCCGGGACAGGGGGGTTCGCACTGAAGCTTTCTTT. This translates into CASSQFSRDRGVRTEAFF.

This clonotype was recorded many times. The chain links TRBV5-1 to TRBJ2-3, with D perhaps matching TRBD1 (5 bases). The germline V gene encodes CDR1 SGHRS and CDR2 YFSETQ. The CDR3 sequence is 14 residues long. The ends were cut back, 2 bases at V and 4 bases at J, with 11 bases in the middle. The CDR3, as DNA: TGCGCCAGCAGCTTAGGTCAGGGCCCAGATACGCAGTATTTT. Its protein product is CASSLGQGPDTQYF.